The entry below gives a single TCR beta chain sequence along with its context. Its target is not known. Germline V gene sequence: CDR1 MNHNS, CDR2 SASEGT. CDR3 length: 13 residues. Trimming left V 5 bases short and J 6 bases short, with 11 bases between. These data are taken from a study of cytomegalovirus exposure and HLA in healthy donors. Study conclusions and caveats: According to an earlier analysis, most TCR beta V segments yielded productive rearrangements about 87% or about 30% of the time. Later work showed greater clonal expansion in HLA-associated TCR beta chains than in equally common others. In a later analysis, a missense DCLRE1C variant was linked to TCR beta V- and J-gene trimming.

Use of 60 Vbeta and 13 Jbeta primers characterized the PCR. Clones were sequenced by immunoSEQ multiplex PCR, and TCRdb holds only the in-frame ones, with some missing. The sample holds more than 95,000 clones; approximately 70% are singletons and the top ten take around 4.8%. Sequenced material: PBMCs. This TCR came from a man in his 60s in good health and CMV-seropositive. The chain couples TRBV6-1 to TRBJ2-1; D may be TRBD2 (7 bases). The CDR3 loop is CASSRGGGNEQFF. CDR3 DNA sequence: TGTGCCAGCAGTAGGGGGGGTGGCAATGAGCAGTTCTTC.